The 12 T cell receptor beta chains in this list originate from one sample, sequenced in a study of blood T cell repertoires in COVID-19. Data came from immunoSEQ multiplex PCR; TCRdb stores just in-frame clones and leaves some out. This sample yields more than 400,000 clones, of which 75% to 90% are seen a single time; roughly 3.2% belongs to the top ten. The sample comprised peripheral blood. The receptors derive from a human donor in a cohort sampled during active COVID-19.

This clone was counted only a few times. This chain links TRBV11-3 with TRBJ2-7, with TRBD2 as a possible D gene (6 bases). Trimming pared 0 bases from V and 1 base from J, leaving 16 bases between. The length of the CDR3 is 17 residues. From germline, CDR1 is SGHNT and CDR2 YENEEA. CDR3 nucleotide sequence: TGTGCCAGCAGCTTAGATAGTAAGGAGGGCAGATCCTACGAGCAGTACTTC. Its translation: CASSLDSKEGRSYEQYF.

This chain uses TRBV19 with TRBJ1-6; D unclear. The V gene lost 6 bases and the J gene lost 5 bases, with 11 bases spanning the gap. There are 14 residues in the CDR3. Germline assignment: CDR1 LNHDA and CDR2 SQIVND (reference sequence). The CDR3 DNA reads TGTGCCAGTAGCCCGAGAGCGGATAATTCACCCCTCCACTTT. This encodes CASSPRADNSPLHF.

The gene calls are TRBV7-3 and TRBJ2-1; 14 bases match TRBD2. This CDR3 is built from 17 residues. Germline V gene data show CDR1 as SGHTA and CDR2 as FQGTGA. Unmatched junction bases numbered 8, after V lost 3 bases and J lost 7 bases. CDR3 nucleotides: TGTGCCAGCAGCTTGACTCCGGGGACTAGCGGGAGAAATGAGCAGTTCTTC. Protein product: CASSLTPGTSGRNEQFF.

CDR3 in amino acids: CASSGTGKNSPLHF. In nucleotides, the CDR3 is TGTGCCAGCAGTGGGACAGGGAAAAATTCACCCCTCCACTTT. This sequence joins TRBV2 and TRBJ1-6; TRBD1 matches at 8 bases. The junction had 3 bases not matched to a gene; V was cut back by 4 bases and J by 7 bases. The germline gives CDR1 SNHLY, CDR2 FYNNEI. The CDR3 runs to 14 residues.

The V call is TRBV5-1, the J call TRBJ1-1; D perhaps matches TRBD1 (5 bases). The CDR3 length is 17 residues. V gave up 0 bases and J gave up 2 bases, with 17 bases separating them. Germline V gives CDR1 SGHRS, CDR2 YFSETQ. CDR3 sequence reads: CASSLVSLFRVNTEAFF. The CDR3 DNA is TGCGCCAGCAGCTTGGTTAGCCTTTTCAGGGTAAACACTGAAGCTTTCTTT.

This clone appeared a single time. This chain links TRBV5-4 with TRBJ1-3, with 7 bases identical to TRBD1. Germline loops: CDR1 SGHNT, CDR2 YYREEE (reference sequence). CDR3 length: 16 amino acids. J lost 1 base, V lost 4 bases, and 8 bases had no gene match. The CDR3 region has the DNA TGTGCCAGCAGCCCCGACAGGGCGGAATCTGGAAACACCATATATTTT. Amino acid sequence: CASSPDRAESGNTIYF.

The genes are TRBV30 and TRBJ1-5; D gene ambiguous. V gave up 1 base and J gave up 0 bases, with 19 bases separating them. CDR3 size: 18 residues. The germline CDR1 and CDR2 sequences are GTSNPN and SVGIG (reference sequence). The CDR3 DNA reads as TGTGCCTGGAGTGCGTCCCTACTCGCGGTGTATAGCAATCAGCCCCAGCATTTT. Its translation is CAWSASLLAVYSNQPQHF. Based on the CDR3 plus reference TRBV30 and TRBJ1-5, the full variable domain is SQTIHQWPATLVQPVGSPLSLECTVEGTSNPNLYWYRQAAGRGLQLLFYSVGIGQISSEVPQNLSASRPQDRQFILSSKKLLLSDSGFYLCAWSASLLAVYSNQPQHFGDGTRLSIL.

This clone is a singleton in its sample. The CDR3 coding sequence is TGTGCCAGCAGCCAGTGGACAGGGAAGTTCGACGAGCAGTACTTC. The encoded protein is CASSQWTGKFDEQYF. The rearrangement links TRBV14 to TRBJ2-7, with 8 bases identical to TRBD1. Germline V gives CDR1 SGHDN, CDR2 FVKESK. CDR3 length: 15 amino acids. The ends lost 3 bases at V and 5 bases at J; junction bases unmatched: 9.

J is TRBJ1-1 and V is TRBV4-1, with D maybe TRBD1 (6 bases). The V and J ends lost 8 bases and 5 bases respectively, with 15 bases between them. The CDR3 sequence is 13 residues long. CDR1 is MGHRA, CDR2 YSYEKL, per germline. CDR3 in amino acids: CASRLGAYTEAFF. CDR3 nucleotides: TGCGCCAGCCGGCTGGGGGCATATACTGAAGCTTTCTTT.

This chain joins TRBV27 and TRBJ1-2; 8 nucleotides match TRBD1. CDR3 size: 15 residues. CDR1 is MNHEY, CDR2 SMNVEV, per germline (reference sequence). Unmatched junction bases numbered 6, after V lost 2 bases and J lost 4 bases. The CDR3 loop is CASSLRTGPSYGYTF. CDR3 DNA sequence: TGTGCCAGCAGTTTAAGGACAGGGCCATCCTATGGCTACACCTTC.

The V and J genes are TRBV5-1 and TRBJ1-1, with 7 positions matching TRBD1. The trim removed 3 bases at V and 1 base at J, leaving 3 bases unmatched. The germline V gene has CDR1 SGHRS and CDR2 YFSETQ. The CDR3 runs to 14 residues. This chain's CDR3 is CASSYRTGNTEAFF. The CDR3 DNA reads as TGCGCCAGCAGCTACAGGACAGGGAACACTGAAGCTTTCTTT.

The rearrangement joins TRBV2 to TRBJ1-5, with 7 bases matching TRBD1. The germline V gene encodes CDR1 SNHLY and CDR2 FYNNEI. After removal of 4 bases from V and 3 bases from J, the junction contained 6 bases not matched to a gene. This CDR3 spans 15 amino acids. CDR3 region: CASSVGGINNQPQHF. Here the CDR3 DNA reads TGTGCCAGCAGTGTAGGGGGCATCAACAATCAGCCCCAGCATTTT.